This T cell receptor beta chain was sequenced in a study of early T cells in non-severe SARS-CoV-2 infection. Study-level results: Clonotype matching in VDJdb favored anti-spike CD8 responses and did not capture private and CD4 specificities.

CDR1 is DFQATT and CDR2 is SNEGSKA in the germline V gene (reference sequence). The CDR3 has 13 residues. With 5 bases clipped from V and 5 bases from J, the junction kept 8 bases outside the gene matches. MiXCR, run by TCRdb on the 5' RACE reads, gives a single entry per CDR3 protein. The sample lists 76,000 or so distinct CDR3 sequences, around 10% occurring once. This clonotype was found many times. The antigen remains unidentified. The clonotype originates from an adult who was a healthcare worker with PCR-confirmed SARS-CoV-2 infection or an uninfected control (not recorded which). The specimen was whole blood. The genes are TRBV20-1 and TRBJ2-5, with 7 bases that match TRBD1. CDR3 protein: CSAHGDSRETQYF. CDR3 DNA sequence: TGCAGTGCTCATGGGGACAGTAGGGAGACCCAGTACTTC.